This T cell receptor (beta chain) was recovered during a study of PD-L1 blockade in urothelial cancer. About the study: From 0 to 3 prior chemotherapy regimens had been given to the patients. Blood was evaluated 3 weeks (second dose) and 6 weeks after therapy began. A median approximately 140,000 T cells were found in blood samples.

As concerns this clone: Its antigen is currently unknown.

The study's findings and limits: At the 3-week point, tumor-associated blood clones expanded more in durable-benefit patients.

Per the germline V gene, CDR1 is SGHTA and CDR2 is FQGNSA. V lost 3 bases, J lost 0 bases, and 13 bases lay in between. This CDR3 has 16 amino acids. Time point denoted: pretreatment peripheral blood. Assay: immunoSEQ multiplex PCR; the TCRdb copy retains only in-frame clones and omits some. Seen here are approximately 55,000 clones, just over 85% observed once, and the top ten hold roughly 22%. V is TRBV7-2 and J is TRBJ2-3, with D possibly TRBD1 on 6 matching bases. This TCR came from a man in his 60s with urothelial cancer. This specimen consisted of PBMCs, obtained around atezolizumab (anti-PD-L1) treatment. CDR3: CASSFRQVGSTDTQYF. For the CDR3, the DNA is TGTGCCAGCAGCTTTAGACAGGTGGGGAGCACAGATACGCAGTATTTT.